Shown below are 10 T cell receptor beta chains from a single sample sequenced in a study of cytomegalovirus exposure and HLA in healthy donors (dated by TCRdb to the late 2010s). Library generation was performed with the immunoSEQ multiplex PCR assay. For the multiplex PCR, a mixture combining 60 forward primers for TCR Vbeta segments and 13 reverse primers for TCR Jbeta segments was used. The clones in this table, taken by TCRdb from immuneACCESS, are in-frame only. Not every clone is retained; where verified, under half of the shortfall comes from an unresolved V gene, and the cause of the rest is unknown. For this sample there are more than 80,000 clones; approximately 80% appear just once. Of the sample, 4.1% falls within the top ten clones. Sequenced material: PBMCs. These receptors were taken from a middle-aged woman in good health and CMV-seropositive.

The rearrangement uses TRBV7-2 and TRBJ1-4; D is uncertain. The CDR3 extends over 13 amino acids. V lost 2 bases to trimming and J lost 8 bases, with 9 bases between them. CDR1 and CDR2 from the germline V gene are SGHTA and FQGNSA. CDR3 DNA sequence: TGTGCCAGCAGCTTAATCGGGGTAGAAAAACTGTTTTTT. It codes for CASSLIGVEKLFF. Full variable domain (remainder filled in from reference TRBV7-2 and TRBJ1-4): GAGVSQSPSNKVTEKGKDVELRCDPISGHTALYWYRQSLGQGLEFLIYFQGNSAPDKSGLPSDRFSAERTGGSVSTLTIQRTQQEDSAVYLCASSLIGVEKLFFGSGTQLSVL.

The chain has TRBV28 and TRBJ1-1, with 8 bases fitting TRBD1. The J segment lost 5 bases and the V segment lost 3 bases, leaving 8 bases of the junction unmatched. Germline assignment: CDR1 MDHEN and CDR2 SYDVKM. CDR3 size: 15 residues. The chain's CDR3 is CASSFSTGAGTEAFF. CDR3 sequence (DNA): TGTGCCAGCAGTTTCTCGACAGGGGCGGGAACTGAAGCTTTCTTT.

This chain links TRBV6-6 with TRBJ1-6; possibly TRBD1 for D (5 bases). Per the germline V gene, CDR1 is MNHNY and CDR2 is SVGAGI (reference sequence). V was clipped by 6 bases and J by 9 bases, with 12 bases between them. This CDR3 contains 13 residues. The DNA for the CDR3 is TGTGCCAGCAGCCAGACAGATCCTTCACCCCTCCACTTT. Translated: CASSQTDPSPLHF.

This clone has a single count. The chain carries TRBV28 and TRBJ1-1; D is possibly TRBD1 (5 bases). Germline V CDR1 and CDR2: MDHEN, SYDVKM. Trimming took 3 bases from V and 0 from J, leaving 8 bases between them. The CDR3 is made up of 14 amino acids. The CDR3 loop reads CASSFVDMNTEAFF. The CDR3, as DNA: TGTGCCAGCAGTTTCGTGGACATGAACACTGAAGCTTTCTTT.

The chain employs TRBV5-1 and TRBJ1-3, with 7 positions matching TRBD1. The CDR3 has 17 residues. Germline V lookup: CDR1 SGHRS, CDR2 YFSETQ. The ends lost 4 bases at V and 7 bases at J; junction bases unmatched: 17. The CDR3 DNA reads as TGCGCCAGCAGCCGAGATGAGAGTACAGGGGCCGGCAACACCATATATTTT. Amino acid sequence: CASSRDESTGAGNTIYF.

The table lists this clone with a count of one. The chain links TRBV28 to TRBJ2-7; TRBD2 matches 8 bases. Trimming at V came to 3 bases and at J to 0 bases, leaving 1 base not matched to a gene. The length of the CDR3 is 14 residues. The V gene's germline CDR1 is MDHEN and CDR2 SYDVKM. The CDR3 DNA follows: TGTGCCAGCAGTTTCGGGGGGGACTCCTACGAGCAGTACTTC. It encodes CASSFGGDSYEQYF. The full variable domain, rest sourced from reference TRBV28 and TRBJ2-7, is DVKVTQSSRYLVKRTGEKVFLECVQDMDHENMFWYRQDPGLGLRLIYFSYDVKMKEKGDIPEGYSVSREKKERFSLILESASTNQTSMYLCASSFGGDSYEQYFGPGTRLTVT.

This sequence joins TRBV2 and TRBJ2-1, with D maybe TRBD2 (5 bases). The CDR3 consists of 12 residues. V lost 4 bases and J lost 15, with 16 bases in between. Germline lookup yields CDR1 SNHLY and CDR2 FYNNEI. CDR3 sequence: CASSVGGSGWFF. The CDR3 coding sequence is TGTGCCAGCAGTGTTGGCGGCTCGGGGTGGTTCTTC.

This clone was observed a handful of times. This chain connects TRBV4-1 to TRBJ2-7, with a weak D call TRBD2 (5 bases). Trimming shortened V by 1 base and J by 1 base, and 14 bases separated the two germline ends. CDR3 length: 16 residues. Germline V gene data show CDR1 as MGHRA and CDR2 as YSYEKL. Here the CDR3 DNA reads TGCGCCAGCAGCCAAGCGAGGGATTTGGGATCCTACGAGCAGTACTTC. Translated, it gives CASSQARDLGSYEQYF.

In this sample, this clone turned up a few times. The chain joins TRBV9 to TRBJ2-5, with D tentatively TRBD1 (6 bases). The closer fit of TRBJ2-7 to the DNA end suggests the J call may be wrong. The CDR3 is 16 residues long. Germline loops: CDR1 SGDLS, CDR2 YYNGEE. In DNA, the CDR3 is TGTGCCAGCGGCCGGGACACCATCAGTTCTACTGACGAGCAGTACTTC. Encoded protein: CASGRDTISSTDEQYF.

The chain carries TRBV7-3 and TRBJ2-1; TRBD1 aligns across 11 bases. After removal of 5 bases from V and 6 bases from J, the junction contained 3 bases not matched to a gene. This CDR3 spans 14 amino acids. Germline V gene data show CDR1 as SGHTA and CDR2 as FQGTGA. CDR3 sequence: CASSRDRGSNEQFF. The DNA for the CDR3 is TGTGCCAGCAGCCGGGACAGGGGGTCCAATGAGCAGTTCTTC.